A selection of T cell receptor beta chains follows, all from one sample in a study of cytomegalovirus exposure and HLA in healthy donors. Sequenced by immunoSEQ multiplex PCR; TCRdb stores in-frame clones only, minus some. Here the sample spans 150,000 to 200,000 clones, 80% being singletons. Sequencing input: PBMCs. The receptors shown here come from a man in his thirties or forties in good health and CMV-seropositive. Both conserved end residues are part of each CDR3. D genes are given only for firm matches. For some rows the clone size is stated as once, few or many, or as a class when expanded; others skip it.

V: TRBV2; J: TRBJ2-1; size: .; D: TRBD2; DNA: TGTGCCAGCAGTGGGAGCGGGACTCCTTACAATGAGCAGTTCTTC; CDR3: CASSGSGTPYNEQFF
V: TRBV16; J: TRBJ1-4; size: few; D: .; DNA: TGTGCCAGCAGCCCGATGCCCACGGGAGAAAAACTGTTTTTT; CDR3: CASSPMPTGEKLFF
V: TRBV5-1; J: TRBJ2-5; size: .; D: .; DNA: TGCGCCAGCAGCCCGACTAGTAGAGAGACCCAGTACTTC; CDR3: CASSPTSRETQYF
V: TRBV15; J: TRBJ2-3; size: .; D: TRBD2; DNA: TGTGCCACCAGCCTCGGGAGGGCCACAGATACGCAGTATTTT; CDR3: CATSLGRATDTQYF
V: TRBV9; J: TRBJ1-2; size: .; D: .; DNA: TGTGCCAGTGCTAGACCGACCGCGGGGAACTATGGCTACACCTTC; CDR3: CASARPTAGNYGYTF
V: TRBV19; J: TRBJ2-7; size: .; D: .; DNA: TGTGCCAGTAGCCCTCACACATCAGGACATCTTTCCTACGAGCAGTACTTC; CDR3: CASSPHTSGHLSYEQYF
V: TRBV7-9; J: TRBJ1-1; size: .; D: TRBD1; DNA: TGTGCCAGCAGCGCGCCACAGGGGTCGGTGTGGGCTTTCTTT; CDR3: CASSAPQGSVWAFF
V: TRBV5-1; J: TRBJ1-1; size: .; D: .; DNA: TGCGCCAGCAGCTTGGGAGGGAGTAGTGAAGCTTTCTTT; CDR3: CASSLGGSSEAFF
V: TRBV5-6; J: TRBJ2-3; size: .; D: TRBD1; DNA: TGTGCCAGCAGCTCCCCCGGGACAGGGGCCACAGATACGCAGTATTTT; CDR3: CASSSPGTGATDTQYF
V: TRBV5-4; J: TRBJ2-7; size: once; D: TRBD2; DNA: TGTGCCAGCAGCTTGTGGGGGGGCTACGAGCAGTACTTC; CDR3: CASSLWGGYEQYF
V: TRBV28; J: TRBJ2-7; size: few; D: .; DNA: TGTGCCAGCAGTCACAGACTCGGACAGATCTACGAGCAGTACTTC; CDR3: CASSHRLGQIYEQYF
V: TRBV28; J: TRBJ2-3; size: .; D: .; DNA: TGTGCCAGCAGTTTGTCACCCGGGGGAAGAGATACGCAGTATTTT; CDR3: CASSLSPGGRDTQYF
V: TRBV5-1; J: TRBJ2-1; size: .; D: TRBD2; DNA: TGCGCCAGCAGCCGGACTGGGACTAGCCCGTACAATGAGCAGTTCTTC; CDR3: CASSRTGTSPYNEQFF